This T cell receptor (beta chain) was sequenced in a study of graft-versus-host responses after intestinal transplantation. Study summary: Among the recipients, all got anti-thymocyte globulin induction and then tacrolimus and steroids for approximately 3 years.

Overall study results and limits: There were GvH clones found in recipient marrow, and some of them appeared first in ileum or blood.

Concerning this clone itself: The antigen is undetermined.

Clones were read by immunoSEQ multiplex PCR, and TCRdb kept only the in-frame ones, dropping some. The profile shows 100,000 to 130,000 clones, roughly 90% of them singletons. The sequencing used unstimulated CD4+ T cells sorted from spleen or lymph node cells, collected before transplant. This clonotype was sampled from a human donor who was the organ donor for an intestinal transplant.

CDR3 protein: CASSPGQRNSPLHF. CDR3 nucleotides: TGTGCCAGCAGCCCGGGACAGCGAAATTCACCCCTCCACTTT. The chain is built from TRBV5-4 and TRBJ1-6; 7 nucleotides line up with TRBD1. CDR1 and CDR2 (germline): SGHNT, YYREEE (reference sequence). V gave up 4 bases and J gave up 7 bases; unmatched junction bases: 5. The CDR3 covers 14 residues.